This T cell receptor beta chain was identified during a study of CD4+ T cells in melanoma. Repertoires were generated with immunoSEQ multiplex PCR, while TCRdb's copy carries only in-frame clones and drops some. The table records around 100,000 clones, approximately 90% of them present only once. This clone was found a few times. What it binds is not known. Findings of the study overall: Neoantigen-specific CD4+ T cells in melanoma reportedly had diverse differentiation states. A reported correlation linked neoantigen-specific CD4+ T cells to CD8+, macrophage and B cell function.

The sample taken for sequencing was peripheral blood. The TCR comes from a human donor with melanoma.

The CDR3 DNA is TGTGCCAGCCAGGGGAATGAGCAGTTCTTC. Translation gives CASQGNEQFF. The gene calls are TRBV9 and TRBJ2-1; tentative D call: TRBD1 (6 bases). V lost 7 bases to trimming and J lost 7 bases, with 6 bases between them. Germline CDR1 and CDR2: SGDLS and YYNGEE. The length of the CDR3 is 10 residues.